The next 13 T cell receptor beta chains were all read from a single sample in a study of blood T cell repertoires in COVID-19. Some clones are missing from TCRdb's copy, which holds only in-frame ones; the method was immunoSEQ multiplex PCR. The sample contains under 400,000 clones, 87% of which appear only once. Input material: peripheral blood. The receptor source for this set is a woman in her twenties or thirties with COVID-19, enrolled during active disease.

V usage is TRBV10-3 and J usage is TRBJ2-3, with TRBD1 matching over 11 bases. V shed 3 bases, J shed 4 bases, and the junction held 3 bases outside the gene matches. Germline V gives CDR1 ENHRY, CDR2 SYGVKD. The CDR3 has 15 amino acids. The CDR3 spells CAISDGGQGADTQYF. In DNA, the CDR3 is TGTGCCATCAGTGACGGGGGACAGGGGGCAGATACGCAGTATTTT.

The rearrangement joins TRBV5-1 to TRBJ1-1, with 8 bases lining up with TRBD1. Germline V gene data show CDR1 as SGHRS and CDR2 as YFSETQ. V lost 4 bases to trimming and J lost 3 bases; unmatched junction nucleotides: 5. The CDR3 is made up of 14 amino acids. CDR3 sequence (DNA): TGCGCCAGCAGCACGGGGACAGGCGACACTGAAGCTTTCTTT. It yields the protein CASSTGTGDTEAFF. The full variable domain, completed using reference TRBV5-1 and TRBJ1-1, is KAGVTQTPRYLIKTRGQQVTLSCSPISGHRSVSWYQQTPGQGLQFLFEYFSETQRNKGNFPGRFSGRQFSNSRSEMNVSTLELGDSALYLCASSTGTGDTEAFFGQGTRLTVV.

In its sample, this clone was seen once. J is TRBJ2-7 and V is TRBV6-2 or TRBV6-3; D possibly corresponds to TRBD2 (7 bases). CDR1 is MNHEY, CDR2 SVGEGT, per germline. V shed 2 bases and J shed 5 bases, with 19 bases lying between them. The CDR3 totals 16 residues. This CDR3 is CASSYRRAPGGHEQYF. The CDR3 coding sequence is TGTGCCAGCAGTTACCGGAGGGCCCCGGGGGGCCACGAGCAGTACTTC.

The chain couples TRBV5-4 to TRBJ2-3, with D maybe TRBD1 (6 bases). Germline lookup yields CDR1 SGHNT and CDR2 YYREEE (reference sequence). Trimming removed 3 bases at V and 0 bases at J, with 11 bases between. This CDR3 is built from 15 residues. CDR3 sequence: CASSSGTFSTDTQYF. In DNA form, the CDR3 reads TGTGCCAGCAGCTCGGGGACATTTAGCACAGATACGCAGTATTTT. Supplemented by reference TRBV5-4 and TRBJ2-3, the full variable domain reads ETGVTQSPTHLIKTRGQQVTLRCSSQSGHNTVSWYQQALGQGPQFIFQYYREEENGRGNFPPRFSGLQFPNYSSELNVNALELDDSALYLCASSSGTFSTDTQYFGPGTRLTVL.

This clone appeared once. V usage is TRBV4-1 and J usage is TRBJ2-7; a possible D gene is TRBD2 (6 bases). The CDR3 has 15 amino acids. V was shortened by 1 base and J by 2 bases, with 12 bases between the two germline ends. The germline gives CDR1 MGHRA, CDR2 YSYEKL. The CDR3 sequence is CASSQGSSATYEQYF. DNA for the CDR3: TGCGCCAGCAGCCAAGGGTCTAGCGCTACCTACGAGCAGTACTTC.

This rearrangement joins TRBV10-1 to TRBJ2-2; no firm D call. CDR1 WNHNN and CDR2 SYGVQD come from the germline V gene (reference sequence). The CDR3 sequence is 14 residues long. Trimming pared 0 bases from V and 2 bases from J, leaving 4 bases between. CDR3 sequence reads: CASSESRNTGELFF. Here the CDR3 DNA reads TGCGCCAGCAGTGAGTCCAGAAACACCGGGGAGCTGTTTTTT.

This CDR3 reads CASSQGTGNTGELFF. In DNA, the CDR3 is TGTGCCAGCTCACAAGGGACAGGGAACACCGGGGAGCTGTTTTTT. This sequence joins TRBV18 and TRBJ2-2; the match to TRBD1 covers 8 bases. Trimming cost V 4 bases and J 1 base; bases outside gene matches: 2. The CDR3 runs 15 residues. Germline values: CDR1 KGHSH, CDR2 LQKENI.

CDR3 region: CASSFQMNTEAFF. The CDR3, as DNA: TGTGCCAGCAGCTTCCAAATGAACACTGAAGCTTTCTTT. This chain joins TRBV7-6 and TRBJ1-1; D call uncertain. V shed 3 bases and J shed 0 bases, with 5 bases lying between them. CDR3 length: 13 amino acids. Germline V lookup: CDR1 SGHVS, CDR2 FNYEAQ.

J is TRBJ2-1 and V is TRBV18; weak D call: TRBD1 (6 bases). Per germline, CDR1 KGHSH and CDR2 LQKENI. The germline V and J ends were trimmed by 9 bases and 4 bases, with 16 bases remaining between them. The CDR3 extends over 14 amino acids. CDR3 DNA sequence: TGTGCCAGTCTATACAGGGACCTATACAATGAGCAGTTCTTC. It translates to CASLYRDLYNEQFF.

The chain is built from TRBV28 and TRBJ1-3, with 7 bases identical to TRBD1. With V trimmed by 4 bases and J by 4 bases, 4 bases remained unmatched. The length of the CDR3 is 14 residues. Germline assignment: CDR1 MDHEN and CDR2 SYDVKM. This chain's CDR3 is CASSSGGSGNTIYF. CDR3 sequence (DNA): TGTGCCAGCAGTTCAGGGGGGTCCGGAAACACCATATATTTT.

This clone was observed at least ten times. V usage is TRBV6-5 and J usage is TRBJ2-1; D might be TRBD2 (5 bases). Per germline, CDR1 MNHEY and CDR2 SVGAGI. Between the trimmed V and J ends, which lost 5 bases and 2 bases, there was a span of 13 bases. This CDR3 is built from 15 residues. CDR3 in amino acids: CASSKSGETYNEQFF. Here the CDR3 DNA reads TGTGCCAGCAGTAAGAGCGGCGAAACCTACAATGAGCAGTTCTTC.

The chain joins TRBV5-1 to TRBJ2-1; 8 nucleotides align to TRBD2. This CDR3 is 14 amino acids long. The germline gives CDR1 SGHRS, CDR2 YFSETQ. J lost 5 bases, V lost 2 bases, and 3 bases had no gene match. In DNA, the CDR3 is TGCGCCAGCAGCTTTACTAGCGGCAACAATGAGCAGTTCTTC. Translated: CASSFTSGNNEQFF.

This chain links TRBV19 with TRBJ1-1; TRBD1 matches at 7 bases. The CDR3 is 13 residues long. Looked up from germline, CDR1 is LNHDA and CDR2 is SQIVND (reference sequence). V lost 5 bases and J lost 7; bases outside the gene matches: 7. The CDR3 region is CASSENRDSEAFF. CDR3 sequence (DNA): TGTGCCAGTAGTGAAAACCGGGACAGTGAAGCTTTCTTT.